Included here is one T cell receptor beta chain sequence, with context. The clone's antigen remains unknown. Base qualities are not recorded, but no much larger clone differs from it by a single base. The data stem from a study of blood T cell repertoires in COVID-19 (dated by TCRdb to the early 2020s). In terms of the full investigation: The collaborator samples originated in the United States, Italy and Spain and spanned the acute and convalescent phases of COVID-19. The repertoires were released in a freely available public database intended as a resource for research on the immune response to SARS-CoV-2. Deeply sampled blood TCRbeta repertoires from subjects exposed to, actively infected with, or recovered from COVID-19 were included in the dataset. HLA class I and class II types, where available, came from metadata supplied by the sample provider rather than from assay-based typing. The prospective study material was composed of cDNA or gDNA derived from T cells, B-cell-depleted T cells, or PBMCs. Nearly every sample came with metadata listing a de-identified subject ID, COVID-19 status, age in years and sex. Samples came from the ongoing ImmuneRACE study (first 160 participants) plus 1,254 subjects from 6 global collaborators.

The CDR3 goes from the cysteine to the phenylalanine over 14 residues. Only the CDR3 DNA is retained, 42 bases long and in frame from the first base. From a lookup of the germline V gene, CDR1 and CDR2 are SQVTM and ANQGSEA. V is pared back by 7 bases and J by 8 bases, with 23 bases lying between the germline termini. TCRbeta CDR3 regions were amplified from genomic DNA by means of the immunoSEQ Assay, a bias-controlled multiplex PCR. In the paper's pipeline: Within the assay, amplification of reference gene primers was used to estimate how many nucleated cells each sample contained. To quantify the absolute abundance of each unique TCRbeta CDR3 rearrangement, sequence reads were collapsed and filtered. For each sample, productive Simpson clonality was calculated by taking the square root of Simpson's diversity index across productive rearrangements. TCRdb obtained this table from immuneACCESS and retained in-frame rearrangements with V and J assigned. These tables miss some clones; where compared with another copy, unresolved V genes account for less than half of the shortfall, and the remainder is unexplained. D and trimming were read from the DNA, whereas the V and J calls and clone size are those reported in that table. Present in this sample are around 130,000 clones, 84% of which were seen just once. Of the sample, under 15% falls within the top ten clones.

What the research found in general, with its limitations: How much clinical and demographic metadata was included differed by source and by participant, and the metadata was provided uncurated.

A second Seattle source provided samples from volunteer blood donors who had recovered from COVID-19. Each collaborating institution followed its own protocols to collect whole blood in K2EDTA tubes. For TCRbeta analysis, collaborators shipped samples in one of three forms: frozen whole blood, isolated PBMCs, or DNA extracted from either of those sample types. Here the chain combines TRBV29-1 and TRBJ1-2, with the D gene too uncertain to name. The origin of this receptor is a young woman who had recovered from COVID-19. Sequenced material: peripheral blood. The CDR3 amino acid sequence is: CSAIATAYPDGYTF. Here is the DNA: TGCAGCGCGATAGCGACTGCTTACCCGGACGGCTACACCTTC.